The sequence of this T cell receptor (beta chain) was determined in a study of pediatric ulcerative colitis. This clone was seen a few times. Its specificity is unknown. Blood was drawn at the time of colonoscopy. Overall study results and limits: Two rectal CDR3 clonotypes occurred in all ulcerative colitis patients. In rectum, acute severe colitis had expanded clones and less diversity.

The repertoire was sequenced with immunoSEQ multiplex PCR; TCRdb's copy has only in-frame clones and lacks some. Seen here are around 64,000 clones, 75% to 85% observed once, and the top ten hold around 4.9%. Deletions cut 4 bases from V and 8 bases from J, with 14 bases between. The CDR3 runs 13 residues. Germline CDR1 reads SGHTA; CDR2 reads FQGNSA. Sequenced material: blood. V usage is TRBV7-2 and J usage is TRBJ1-1, with unresolved D. This sequence was found in a boy younger than 18 with moderate ulcerative colitis. The CDR3 DNA reads as TGTGCCAGCAGCTACCCGTCCTCGTCCGAAGCTTTCTTT. Translated: CASSYPSSSEAFF.